This is a list of T cell receptor beta chains from one sample in a study of shared clonotypes between healthy human individuals. Here immunoSEQ multiplex PCR was the method, and the copy in TCRdb shows in-frame clones only, minus some. The sample carries about 680,000 clones, roughly nine tenths recorded once. What was sequenced was naive CD8+ T cells sorted from blood. These receptors were collected from a man aged 30-40 years in good health. Both conserved end residues are part of each CDR3. The D gene is left open where the match is weak. The size field is filled for only some rows; it gives once, few, many or a size class.

clone_size: few; d_call: TRBD2; v_call: TRBV27; j_call: TRBJ2-2; cdr3_nt: TGTGCCAGCAGTTTATGGCTAGCGGGAGCCGACGGGGAGCTGTTTTTT; cdr3_aa: CASSLWLAGADGELFF
clone_size: .; d_call: TRBD1; v_call: TRBV28; j_call: TRBJ1-1; cdr3_nt: TGTGCCAGCAGTTCCCCACCCCAGGCAGGGGGAGGCGTCGGCACTGAAGCTTTCTTT; cdr3_aa: CASSSPPQAGGGVGTEAFF
clone_size: .; d_call: TRBD2; v_call: TRBV19; j_call: TRBJ2-7; cdr3_nt: TGTGCCAGTAGTATCGGAGGGACTAGCGGCTACGAGCAGTACTTC; cdr3_aa: CASSIGGTSGYEQYF
clone_size: once; d_call: .; v_call: TRBV15; j_call: TRBJ2-1; cdr3_nt: TGTGCCACCAGCAGAGTACTTTTAAATGAGCAGTTCTTC; cdr3_aa: CATSRVLLNEQFF
clone_size: .; d_call: TRBD1; v_call: TRBV11-2; j_call: TRBJ2-1; cdr3_nt: TGTGCCAGCAGCTCGTATCCGTCGGGACAGGAGGACAATGAGCAGTTCTTC; cdr3_aa: CASSSYPSGQEDNEQFF
clone_size: .; d_call: TRBD2; v_call: TRBV10-3; j_call: TRBJ2-7; cdr3_nt: TGTGCCATCAGTAGCGGGGCCTCCTACGAGCAGTACTTC; cdr3_aa: CAISSGASYEQYF
clone_size: .; d_call: .; v_call: TRBV13; j_call: TRBJ1-1; cdr3_nt: TGTGCCAGCAGCTTAGGACCTGGGGAGACTGAAGCTTTCTTT; cdr3_aa: CASSLGPGETEAFF
clone_size: .; d_call: .; v_call: TRBV27; j_call: TRBJ2-1; cdr3_nt: TGTGCCAGCAGTTTCGGATCACTTGGAAATGAGCAGTTCTTC; cdr3_aa: CASSFGSLGNEQFF
clone_size: .; d_call: .; v_call: TRBV9; j_call: TRBJ2-1; cdr3_nt: TGTGCCAGCAGCGCCGGGTCGTTTAGATACAATGAGCAGTTCTTC; cdr3_aa: CASSAGSFRYNEQFF
clone_size: once; d_call: .; v_call: TRBV2; j_call: TRBJ2-7; cdr3_nt: TGTGCCAGCAGTGAGCTCGGGGGTCGCGAGCAGTACTTC; cdr3_aa: CASSELGGREQYF
clone_size: .; d_call: .; v_call: TRBV15; j_call: TRBJ2-3; cdr3_nt: TGTGCCACCAGCCAAACGGGGACTAGCACAGATACGCAGTATTTT; cdr3_aa: CATSQTGTSTDTQYF
clone_size: .; d_call: TRBD2; v_call: TRBV29-1; j_call: TRBJ2-7; cdr3_nt: TGCAGCGTTGAAAGCGGGAGCTCCTACGAGCAGTACTTC; cdr3_aa: CSVESGSSYEQYF
clone_size: .; d_call: .; v_call: TRBV7-3; j_call: TRBJ1-1; cdr3_nt: TGTGCCACTTCGAGGGAGGGATTGAACACTGAAGCTTTCTTT; cdr3_aa: CATSREGLNTEAFF
clone_size: .; d_call: .; v_call: TRBV7-9; j_call: TRBJ1-4; cdr3_nt: TGTGCCAGCAGCCTTAGCCGTATAGGGTTCAGTGGGGAAAAACTGTTTTTT; cdr3_aa: CASSLSRIGFSGEKLFF
clone_size: .; d_call: .; v_call: TRBV27; j_call: TRBJ1-2; cdr3_nt: TGTGCCAGCAGTTTAACCCCCCCCGCAGTCTTCTATGGCTACACCTTC; cdr3_aa: CASSLTPPAVFYGYTF
clone_size: .; d_call: TRBD2; v_call: TRBV27; j_call: TRBJ2-3; cdr3_nt: TGTGCCAGCAGTTCGCGCGGGAGGGGCACAGATACGCAGTATTTT; cdr3_aa: CASSSRGRGTDTQYF
clone_size: .; d_call: .; v_call: TRBV5-1; j_call: TRBJ2-1; cdr3_nt: TGCGCCAGCAGCTGGGGGAGGAATCAGTTCTTC; cdr3_aa: CASSWGRNQFF